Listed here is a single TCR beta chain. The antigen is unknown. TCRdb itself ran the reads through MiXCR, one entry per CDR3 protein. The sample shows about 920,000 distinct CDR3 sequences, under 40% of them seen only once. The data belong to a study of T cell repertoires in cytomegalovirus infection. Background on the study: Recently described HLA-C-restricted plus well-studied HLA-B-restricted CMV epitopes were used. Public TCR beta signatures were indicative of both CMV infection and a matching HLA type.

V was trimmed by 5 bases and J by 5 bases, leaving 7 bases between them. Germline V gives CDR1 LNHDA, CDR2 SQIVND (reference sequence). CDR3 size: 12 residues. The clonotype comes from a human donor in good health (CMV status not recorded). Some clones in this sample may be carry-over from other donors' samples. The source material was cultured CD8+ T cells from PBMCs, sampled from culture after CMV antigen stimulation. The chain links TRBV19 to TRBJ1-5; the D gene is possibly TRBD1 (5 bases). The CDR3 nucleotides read TGTGCCAGTAGTGGGGGTCATCAGCCCCAGCATTTT. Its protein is CASSGGHQPQHF.